The 23 T cell receptor beta chains reported below all come from one sample, sequenced in a study of T-cell memory formation after mild COVID-19. Each CDR3 protein is one row after TCRdb ran MiXCR on the 5' RACE reads. This repertoire shows 300,000 to 400,000 distinct CDR3 sequences, over 20% found once; its top ten account for approximately 13%. The material sequenced was PBMCs or a T cell subset sorted from them (not recorded which). The receptor set was obtained from an adult woman who had mild COVID-19 (a few samples of this study predate the infection). Cell type and time point are not known.

The V call is TRBV19, the J call TRBJ1-1; D is undetermined. Germline assignment: CDR1 LNHDA and CDR2 SQIVND (reference sequence). The CDR3 is made up of 14 amino acids. The V and J ends lost 7 bases and 0 bases respectively, with 12 bases between them. CDR3 DNA: TGTGCCAGTATGGACGGTGCCATGAACACTGAAGCTTTCTTT. It yields the protein CASMDGAMNTEAFF.

In its sample, this clonotype was seen many times. The chain couples TRBV4-3 to TRBJ2-1, with TRBD1 matching 9 bases. V gave up 4 bases and J gave up 5 bases; unmatched junction bases: 12. The CDR3 is made up of 17 amino acids. The V gene's germline CDR1 is LGHNA and CDR2 YSLEER. The CDR3 bases are TGCGCCAGCAGCCTCAACACAGGGGGCGAGGTTGACAATGAGCAGTTCTTC. Residues: CASSLNTGGEVDNEQFF.

There are a few counts of this clonotype. V is TRBV12-3 or TRBV12-4 and J is TRBJ2-1, with 7 bases fitting TRBD2. The CDR3 extends over 18 amino acids. V lost 10 bases, J lost 2 bases, and 20 bases stayed unmatched. The CDR3: CATAETKTSVGTYNEQFF. DNA of the CDR3: TGTGCCACCGCAGAGACTAAAACTAGCGTGGGCACCTACAATGAGCAGTTCTTC.

This clonotype was seen repeatedly, ten times or more. The gene calls are TRBV6-5 and TRBJ2-5; D is possibly TRBD2 (6 bases). Trimming took 5 bases from V and 6 from J, leaving 19 bases between them. This CDR3 contains 15 residues. Germline V CDR1 and CDR2: MNHEY, SVGAGI. The CDR3 here is CASSTGTQALKTQYF. CDR3 nucleotides: TGTGCCAGCAGTACCGGGACTCAAGCTTTAAAGACCCAGTACTTC.

The chain employs TRBV7-2 and TRBJ1-1; 7 nucleotides agree with TRBD1. V shed 8 bases, J shed 0 bases, and the junction held 9 bases outside the gene matches. The CDR3 covers 15 residues. Germline V lookup: CDR1 SGHTA, CDR2 FQGNSA. CDR3 bases: TGTGCCAGCCAAGGGGGCGCGGTGGTGAACACTGAAGCTTTCTTT. This codes for CASQGGAVVNTEAFF.

The sample holds a few counts of this clonotype. The rearrangement joins TRBV29-1 to TRBJ1-2, with D maybe TRBD1 (5 bases). This CDR3 is built from 15 residues. Germline V gene lookup returns CDR1 SQVTM and CDR2 ANQGSEA. The V end lost 3 bases, the J end lost 4 bases, and 18 bases lay between the germline ends. In DNA form, the CDR3 reads TGCAGCGTTGATGAGTTTCTGGGGGGTCCCTATGGCTACACCTTC. Protein product: CSVDEFLGGPYGYTF.

The chain has TRBV12-3 or TRBV12-4 and TRBJ2-7, with D hard to call. This CDR3 is built from 11 residues. Trimming stripped 6 bases from V and 6 bases from J, with 9 bases between. CDR3 in DNA: TGTGCCAGCAGACAAACAGCCGAGCAGTACTTC. Amino acid sequence: CASRQTAEQYF.

This rearrangement joins TRBV6-5 to TRBJ2-7; D ambiguous. Germline CDR1 reads MNHEY; CDR2 reads SVGAGI. Trimming removed 2 bases at V and 6 bases at J, with 5 bases between. The CDR3 sequence is 11 residues long. Here the CDR3 DNA reads TGTGCCAGCAGTTACGACGGCGAGCAGTACTTC. It specifies CASSYDGEQYF.

This chain connects TRBV30 to TRBJ2-6; no clear D. The germline gives CDR1 GTSNPN, CDR2 SVGIG (reference sequence). The length of the CDR3 is 13 residues. Trimming pared 7 bases from V and 0 bases from J, leaving 7 bases between. For the CDR3, the DNA is TGTGCCTCCCCCCTCTCTGGGGCCAACGTCCTGACTTTC. This translates into CASPLSGANVLTF.

A few counts support this clonotype. The V gene is TRBV20-1, the J gene TRBJ2-1; D not resolved. V lost 1 base to trimming and J lost 4 bases, with 8 bases between them. The CDR3 contains 13 residues. Per the germline V gene, CDR1 is DFQATT and CDR2 is SNEGSKA (reference sequence). This CDR3 reads CSARVLTYNEQFF. CDR3 DNA sequence: TGCAGTGCTAGAGTTTTGACTTACAATGAGCAGTTCTTC.

This clonotype was observed a handful of times. This chain joins TRBV5-8 and TRBJ2-5; TRBD1 matches at 7 bases. The CDR3 is 15 amino acids. J was trimmed by 2 bases and V by 4 bases; bases with no gene match: 8. Germline V gene data show CDR1 as SGHTS and CDR2 as YDEGEE. CDR3 in amino acids: CASSPRGQVQETQYF. The CDR3 bases are TGTGCCAGCAGCCCCCGTGGACAGGTACAAGAGACCCAGTACTTC.

The genes are TRBV27 and TRBJ2-7, with D possibly TRBD1 on 6 matching bases. Germline V CDR1 and CDR2: MNHEY, SMNVEV (reference sequence). The CDR3 covers 18 residues. The germline V and J ends were trimmed by 4 bases and 1 base, with 23 bases remaining between them. CDR3 region: CASSYAISGQLISYEQYF. The CDR3 DNA reads TGTGCCAGCAGTTACGCAATCTCCGGACAGCTGATATCCTACGAGCAGTACTTC.

The table lists this clonotype with a few counts. The rearrangement joins TRBV30 to TRBJ1-1; no definite D call. The length of the CDR3 is 13 residues. CDR1 GTSNPN and CDR2 SVGIG come from the germline V gene (reference sequence). Trimming cost V 7 bases and J 1 base, with 13 bases left between them. The CDR3 bases are TGTGCCTTAGGAGGGTTTGGGAACACTGAAGCTTTCTTT. Translating it yields CALGGFGNTEAFF.

This sequence joins TRBV6-5 and TRBJ2-7, with D possibly matching TRBD2 (5 bases). CDR1 and CDR2 (germline): MNHEY, SVGAGI. The CDR3 is made up of 14 amino acids. The V end lost 4 bases, the J end lost 3 bases, and 13 bases lay between the germline ends. The CDR3 region has the DNA TGTGCCAGCAGTTTGACGATCGGGATCTACGAGCAGTACTTC. Translated, it gives CASSLTIGIYEQYF.

The chain is built from TRBV12-3 or TRBV12-4 and TRBJ1-6; D is perhaps TRBD1 (6 bases). The CDR3 contains 17 residues. Trimming cost V 4 bases and J 7 bases, with 20 bases left between them. CDR3 in amino acids: CASSSWDISRYNSPLHF. The CDR3 DNA follows: TGTGCCAGCAGTTCCTGGGACATTTCCCGTTACAATTCACCCCTCCACTTT.

This clonotype was seen more than once but under ten times. The chain combines TRBV7-6 with TRBJ2-7; D may be TRBD2 (6 bases). V gave up 2 bases and J gave up 2 bases, with 16 bases separating them. Germline V gives CDR1 SGHVS, CDR2 FNYEAQ. The CDR3 has 16 amino acids. CDR3: CASSLSWRESPYEQYF. The CDR3 coding sequence is TGTGCCAGCAGCTTATCATGGCGGGAATCGCCCTACGAGCAGTACTTC.

There are many counts of this clonotype. This sequence joins TRBV12-3 or TRBV12-4 and TRBJ2-1; TRBD2 agrees at 10 bases. The CDR3 is made up of 15 amino acids. J was trimmed by 9 bases and V by 6 bases; bases with no gene match: 11. The CDR3 spells CASSPSGRKGSEQFF. The CDR3 region has the DNA TGTGCCAGCAGCCCTAGCGGGAGAAAAGGGAGTGAGCAGTTCTTC.

The chain joins TRBV5-5 to TRBJ2-3; 8 bases map to TRBD2. Trimming cost V 1 base and J 3 bases; bases outside gene matches: 7. This CDR3 region has 16 residues. Germline-derived CDR1 and CDR2 are SGHKS and YYEKEE (reference sequence). The CDR3 here is CASSLSGAGVTDTQYF. The CDR3 bases are TGTGCCAGCAGCTTGTCCGGAGCGGGAGTAACAGATACGCAGTATTTT.

The V gene is TRBV20-1, the J gene TRBJ2-7; the match to TRBD1 covers 8 bases. Germline V gene sequence: CDR1 DFQATT, CDR2 SNEGSKA (reference sequence). Unmatched junction bases numbered 6, after V lost 6 bases and J lost 2 bases. The CDR3 length is 13 residues. For the CDR3, the DNA is TGCAGTGCCACGGACAGGGAACCCTACGAGCAGTACTTC. Its protein product is CSATDREPYEQYF.

This clonotype was recorded a few times. The rearrangement uses TRBV7-9 and TRBJ1-1, with D uncertain. CDR1 and CDR2 (germline): SEHNR, FQNEAQ (reference sequence). This CDR3 is 13 amino acids long. The V and J ends lost 0 bases and 7 bases respectively, with 9 bases between them. CDR3 in DNA: TGTGCCAGCAGCTTAGCGCTGACCGTTGAAGCTTTCTTT. Amino acid sequence: CASSLALTVEAFF.

V usage is TRBV3-1 and J usage is TRBJ2-7; D perhaps matches TRBD1 (6 bases). The CDR3 spans 14 residues. V was trimmed by 5 bases and J by 9 bases, leaving 20 bases between them. Germline loops: CDR1 LGHDT, CDR2 YNNKEL (reference sequence). The CDR3 DNA sequence: TGTGCCAGCAGCAGCCGTCAAACAGGGACGGGGCAGTACTTC. This gives the protein CASSSRQTGTGQYF.

The gene calls are TRBV18 and TRBJ1-1; no reliable D call. The germline V gene has CDR1 KGHSH and CDR2 LQKENI. V lost 1 base, J lost 4 bases, and 16 bases lay in between. This CDR3 contains 16 residues. The CDR3 is CASSPLGKQSGTEAFF. The CDR3 coding sequence is TGTGCCAGCTCACCACTTGGTAAACAGTCGGGCACTGAAGCTTTCTTT.

The chain links TRBV7-2 to TRBJ2-1; D is possibly TRBD2 (6 bases). V lost 0 bases to trimming and J lost 7 bases, with 16 bases between them. Looked up from germline, CDR1 is SGHTA and CDR2 is FQGNSA. The CDR3 spans 16 residues. CDR3 region: CASSLAYKVRGNEQFF. The CDR3 DNA follows: TGTGCCAGCAGCTTAGCTTACAAGGTCCGGGGGAATGAGCAGTTCTTC.